The 6 T cell receptor beta chains presented below share a single source sample, sequenced in a study of T-cell reconstitution after alpha-beta-depleted transplantation in children. A TCRbeta library incorporating unique molecular identifiers was prepared. One entry per CDR3 protein results from TCRdb running MiXCR on the PCR reads. The sample lists around 340,000 distinct CDR3 sequences; 10% to 15% were seen once. The sequenced sample was PBMCs, obtained from the stem cell graft. The receptors originated from a human donor who donated a stem cell graft to a child with Fanconi anemia.

This clonotype was detected a few times. The chain recombines TRBV11-2 with TRBJ1-2; 8 bases align to TRBD1. Trimming took 5 bases from V and 6 from J; bases not matched to a gene: 5. The germline CDR1 and CDR2 sequences are SGHAT and FQNNGV. CDR3 length: 13 residues. The CDR3 region is CASSLGTGHGYTF. CDR3 sequence (DNA): TGTGCCAGCAGCCTTGGGACAGGTCATGGCTACACCTTC.

Ten or more counts support this clonotype. V and J are TRBV5-1 and TRBJ2-5; D uncertain. Trimming removed 3 bases at V and 2 bases at J, with 11 bases between. The CDR3 has 14 amino acids. Germline assignment: CDR1 SGHRS and CDR2 YFSETQ. The CDR3 region has the DNA TGCGCCAGCAGCTATGGGCAGCGTCAAGAGACCCAGTACTTC. Amino acid sequence: CASSYGQRQETQYF.

The gene calls are TRBV5-1 and TRBJ1-1; a possible D gene is TRBD1 (5 bases). The CDR3 spans 14 residues. The V end was cut by 3 bases, the J end by 3 bases, with 12 bases between. Germline CDR1 and CDR2: SGHRS and YFSETQ. The CDR3 region is CASSSQGGHTEAFF. CDR3 nucleotides: TGCGCCAGCAGCTCTCAGGGTGGGCACACTGAAGCTTTCTTT.

The chain carries TRBV7-9 and TRBJ2-5, with D possibly being TRBD2 (6 bases). The CDR3 has 13 residues. Trimming removed 3 bases at V and 5 bases at J, with 10 bases between. Germline CDR1 is SEHNR and CDR2 is FQNEAQ (reference sequence). CDR3 amino acids: CASSLGSGETQYF. Written as DNA, the CDR3 is TGTGCCAGCAGCTTGGGGAGCGGGGAGACCCAGTACTTC.

The sample holds many counts of this clonotype. The chain links TRBV5-4 to TRBJ1-1, with D tentatively TRBD1 (6 bases). This CDR3 comprises 15 residues. Germline lookup yields CDR1 SGHNT and CDR2 YYREEE (reference sequence). The V and J ends lost 0 bases and 1 base respectively, with 10 bases between them. In DNA form, the CDR3 reads TGTGCCAGCAGCTTGGCCGGACAGTGGAACACTGAAGCTTTCTTT. This gives the protein CASSLAGQWNTEAFF.

This clonotype was observed at least ten times. The junction does not match germline at one end; this may be a read error. This rearrangement joins TRBV7-2 to TRBJ2-3, with TRBD2 identical over 11 bases. The germline V gene has CDR1 SGHTA and CDR2 FQGNSA. The CDR3 spans 16 residues. This chain's CDR3 is CASSLLAGGVTVTQYF. For the CDR3, the DNA is TGTGCCAGCAGCCTTCTAGCGGGGGGTGTCACAGTTACGCAGTATTTT. Together with reference TRBV7-2 and TRBJ2-3, the CDR3 gives the full variable domain: GAGVSQSPSNKVTEKGKDVELRCDPISGHTALYWYRQSLGQGLEFLIYFQGNSAPDKSGLPSDRFSAERTGGSVSTLTIQRTQQEDSAVYLCASSLLAGGVTVTQYFGPGTRLTVL.